A selection of T cell receptor beta chains follows, all from one sample in a study of early T cells in non-severe SARS-CoV-2 infection. TCRdb reprocessed the 5' RACE reads via MiXCR and lists one record per CDR3 protein. The table has just over 80,000 distinct CDR3 sequences, roughly 13% seen once. Sequenced material: whole blood. The origin of the receptors is an adult who was a healthcare worker with PCR-confirmed SARS-CoV-2 infection or an uninfected control (not recorded which). CDR3s include the opening cysteine and the closing phenylalanine or tryptophan. The D gene is left open where the match is weak.

D gene | J gene | V gene | CDR3 protein
NA | TRBJ2-7 | TRBV14 | CASSQDTMRQYF
NA | TRBJ1-3 | TRBV28 | CASSLLLGDSSGNTIYF
NA | TRBJ2-3 | TRBV2 | CASIRRTSTDTQYF
TRBD2 | TRBJ2-4 | TRBV4-3 | CASSQSGGAGAKNIQYF
NA | TRBJ2-3 | TRBV11-2 | CASSLGDTQYF
NA | TRBJ2-2 | TRBV11-2 | CASSLPTPPGELFF
NA | TRBJ2-5 | TRBV12-5 | CASGLMTKSSQETQYF
NA | TRBJ1-3 | TRBV7-6 | CASSSIRTSSGNTIYF
NA | TRBJ2-7 | TRBV2 | CASSEEGLPPEQYF
NA | TRBJ2-2 | TRBV5-6 | CASSLPTRDTGELFF
TRBD2 | TRBJ2-3 | TRBV7-6 | CASSLGRGGSTDTQYF
NA | TRBJ2-7 | TRBV10-2 | CASSAGQTYEQYF
NA | TRBJ1-6 | TRBV9 | CASSVGQGRLNSPLHF
NA | TRBJ1-1 | TRBV7-6 | CASSRKGNTEAFF
TRBD1 | TRBJ2-7 | TRBV7-9 | CASSSRTGGYEQYF
TRBD2 | TRBJ2-2 | TRBV5-6 | CASSLESGGGLTLFF
TRBD2 | TRBJ2-7 | TRBV6-6 | CATGQYVAGGEQYF
NA | TRBJ1-3 | TRBV9 | CASSVQGFENTIYF
TRBD2 | TRBJ2-5 | TRBV7-2 | CASSSGLAVQETQYF
TRBD1 | TRBJ1-1 | TRBV5-1 | CASSLAINRDRMNTEAFF
NA | TRBJ2-2 | TRBV2 | CASSETRALNTGELFF
TRBD2 | TRBJ2-7 | TRBV7-3 | CASSLQAGGTYEQYF
NA | TRBJ2-7 | TRBV7-9 | CASSLAGAQKQYF
NA | TRBJ2-7 | TRBV6-1 | CASSGRGSNYEQYF
NA | TRBJ1-5 | TRBV30 | CAWRKQGNSNQPQHF
NA | TRBJ2-1 | TRBV7-7 | CASSIPRGFWNEQFF
NA | TRBJ1-2 | TRBV5-4 | CASSLAENYGYTF
NA | TRBJ1-2 | TRBV5-6 | CASSSKGINYGYTF
NA | TRBJ2-3 | TRBV10-3 | CAISGPGSDTQYF
TRBD1 | TRBJ2-2 | TRBV2 | CASREQGVNTGELFF
NA | TRBJ1-4 | TRBV5-1 | CASSLTGNEKLFF
NA | TRBJ2-5 | TRBV6-6 | CASSYLLSTAQYF
NA | TRBJ1-1 | TRBV29-1 | CSVSKRGVLTEAFF
NA | TRBJ2-3 | TRBV15 | CATSTRDQGGADTQYF
NA | TRBJ2-7 | TRBV4-1 | CASSHPGTNYEQYF
NA | TRBJ1-1 | TRBV7-9 | CASSLTTDETEAFF
TRBD1 | TRBJ2-5 | TRBV5-6 | CASSKTGPGETQYF
NA | TRBJ1-2 | TRBV30 | CAWTRTMRDYGYTF
NA | TRBJ2-3 | TRBV2 | CASSEALLVSTDTQYF
NA | TRBJ2-3 | TRBV20-1 | CSARALRGPPDTQYF
TRBD1 | TRBJ1-1 | TRBV7-6 | CASSPDRGWSEAFF